Sequencing of this TCR beta chain was carried out in a study of cytomegalovirus exposure and HLA in healthy donors. Study results and limitations: Reports credit the classifier with highly specific, highly sensitive diagnosis of cytomegalovirus status.

This CDR3 region has 14 residues. CDR1 and CDR2 from the germline V gene are ENHRY and SYGVKD. V was pared by 4 bases and J by 5 bases, with 11 bases between. On this clone itself: The antigen is not known.

PCR used 60 Vbeta primers and 13 Jbeta primers. Produced via immunoSEQ multiplex PCR; TCRdb's table is partial and in-frame only. The table lists some 130,000 clones, approximately 80% of them singletons, with roughly 1.2% in the top ten. The chain combines TRBV10-3 with TRBJ2-2; D is perhaps TRBD1 (6 bases). The sample was PBMCs. The receptor's source is a male donor in good health and CMV-seropositive. CDR3 nucleotide sequence: TGTGCCATCAGTGTAGGGGGTAGGACCGGGGAGCTGTTTTTT. It yields the protein CAISVGGRTGELFF.